The sequence of this T cell receptor (beta chain) was determined in a study of shared clonotypes between healthy human individuals. Using immunoSEQ multiplex PCR, the repertoire was profiled, and TCRdb retains in-frame clones only, with some absent. The sample contains 1.4 million to 1.5 million clones, roughly 96% of which appear only once. The donor cohort consisted entirely of Caucasian adults residing in Nashville, Tennessee. The CDR3 is 14 residues long. The germline CDR1 and CDR2 sequences are LNHDA and SQIVND (reference sequence). V was pared by 3 bases and J by 3 bases, with 9 bases between. The chain combines TRBV19 with TRBJ1-5; D ambiguous. The sequencing sample was made of naive CD4+ T cells sorted from blood. Subset here: CD45RA+ positively selected. The clonotype originates from a man between 25 and 39 years old in good health. The CDR3, as DNA: TGTGCCAGTAGTATTGCAGCTAACAATCAGCCCCAGCATTTT. Its protein is CASSIAANNQPQHF. The full variable domain, its missing parts supplied by reference TRBV19 and TRBJ1-5, is DGGITQSPKYLFRKEGQNVTLSCEQNLNHDAMYWYRQDPGQGLRLIYYSQIVNDFQKGDIAEGYSVSREKKESFPLTVTSAQKNPTAFYLCASSIAANNQPQHFGDGTRLSIL.